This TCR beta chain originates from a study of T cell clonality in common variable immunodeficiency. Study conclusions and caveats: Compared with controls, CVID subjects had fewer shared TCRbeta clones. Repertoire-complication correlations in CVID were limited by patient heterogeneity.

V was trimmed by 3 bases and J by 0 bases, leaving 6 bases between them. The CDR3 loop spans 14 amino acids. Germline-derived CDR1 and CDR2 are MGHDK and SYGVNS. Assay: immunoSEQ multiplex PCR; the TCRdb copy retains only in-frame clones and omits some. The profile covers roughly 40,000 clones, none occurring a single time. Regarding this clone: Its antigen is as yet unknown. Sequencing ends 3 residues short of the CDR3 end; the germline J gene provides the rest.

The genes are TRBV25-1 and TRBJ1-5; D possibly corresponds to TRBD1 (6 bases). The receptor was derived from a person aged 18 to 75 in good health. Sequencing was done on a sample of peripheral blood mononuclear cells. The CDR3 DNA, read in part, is TGTGCCAGCAGTGACAGGGGTAGCAATCAGCCC. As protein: CASSDRGSNQP. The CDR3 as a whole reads CASSDRGSNQPQHF.